The 26 T cell receptor beta chains below all came from one sample that was sequenced in a study of blood T cell repertoires in COVID-19. Clones were read by immunoSEQ multiplex PCR, and TCRdb kept only the in-frame ones, dropping some. The sample lists roughly 25,000 clones, around 83% occurring once. Sequenced material: peripheral blood. The origin of the receptors is a human donor in a cohort sampled during active COVID-19.

The chain uses TRBV6-2 or TRBV6-3 and TRBJ2-2, with 9 bases that match TRBD2. The CDR3 covers 16 residues. CDR1 is MNHEY and CDR2 is SVGEGT in the germline V gene. Trimming at V came to 0 bases and at J to 1 base, leaving 0 bases not matched to a gene. The CDR3 protein is CASSYSTSGNTGELFF. The CDR3, as DNA: TGTGCCAGCAGTTACTCGACTAGCGGGAACACCGGGGAGCTGTTTTTT.

A word on this clone: The DNA is left out, because the CDR3 cannot be placed on it with certainty; the CDR3 is given as TCRdb lists it. The CDR3 reads CASSKDVGRGTEAFF. This chain uses TRBV21-1 with TRBJ1-1. TRBV21-1 represents a pseudogene. The CDR3 has 15 residues if both end residues are counted.

The chain recombines TRBV27 with TRBJ1-5, with a possible D match to TRBD1 (5 bases). The V end was cut by 6 bases, the J end by 3 bases, with 9 bases between. The V gene's germline CDR1 is MNHEY and CDR2 SMNVEV (reference sequence). The CDR3 sequence is 13 residues long. The CDR3 DNA sequence: TGTGCCAGCAGCAGGGATTTCAATCAGCCCCAGCATTTT. It encodes CASSRDFNQPQHF.

CDR3 DNA sequence: TGTGCCAGCAGCCAACCCTTAGAGAGGGGGTCCTACAATGAGCAGTTCTTC. This sequence encodes CASSQPLERGSYNEQFF. V and J are TRBV4-2 and TRBJ2-1; weak D call: TRBD1 (6 bases). V shed 2 bases and J shed 1 base, with 15 bases lying between them. The germline V gene encodes CDR1 LGHNA and CDR2 YNFKEQ. CDR3 length: 17 residues.

The V call is TRBV19, the J call TRBJ1-5; D perhaps matches TRBD1 (5 bases). There are 12 residues in the CDR3. The ends were cut back, 11 bases at V and 3 bases at J, with 11 bases in the middle. Germline values: CDR1 LNHDA, CDR2 SQIVND (reference sequence). CDR3 in DNA: TGTGCCGCGGGGGGGAACAATCAGCCCCAGCATTTT. Translation gives CAAGGNNQPQHF.

The chain employs TRBV11-3 and TRBJ2-7; D unclear. The CDR3 consists of 15 residues. Trimming stripped 6 bases from V and 7 bases from J, with 22 bases between. Looked up from germline, CDR1 is SGHNT and CDR2 is YENEEA. This CDR3 reads CASSPSSAALREQYF. The CDR3, as DNA: TGTGCCAGCAGTCCGTCTAGTGCGGCCCTTAGGGAGCAGTACTTC.

The chain links TRBV4-3 to TRBJ2-6; D uncertain. The CDR3 is 18 residues long. Looked up from germline, CDR1 is LGHNA and CDR2 is YSLEER. V gave up 0 bases and J gave up 0 bases, with 12 bases separating them. In DNA form, the CDR3 reads TGCGCCAGCAGCCAAGATAGAGCCTCTTCCTCTGGGGCCAACGTCCTGACTTTC. Protein product: CASSQDRASSSGANVLTF.

J is TRBJ2-2 and V is TRBV7-2; 13 nucleotides line up with TRBD2. CDR1 is SGHTA and CDR2 is FQGNSA in the germline V gene. The CDR3 contains 17 residues. Losses at the gene ends were 4 bases for V and 6 bases for J; bases not matched to a gene: 8. CDR3 DNA sequence: TGTGCCAGCAGCTCCCGAGGCGGACTAGCGGGAGCCGGGGAGCTGTTTTTT. Encoded protein: CASSSRGGLAGAGELFF.

The chain links TRBV27 to TRBJ2-3; 8 bases are shared with TRBD2. V was pared by 3 bases and J by 6 bases, with 5 bases of the junction left unmatched. The germline CDR1 and CDR2 sequences are MNHEY and SMNVEV (reference sequence). The length of the CDR3 is 14 residues. CDR3 sequence (DNA): TGTGCCAGCAGTTTCGGGACTAGGGCTGATACGCAGTATTTT. It codes for CASSFGTRADTQYF.

The table lists this clone with a few counts. The chain has TRBV2 and TRBJ1-3; 9 nucleotides line up with TRBD1. Trimming removed 6 bases from V and 2 bases from J; junction bases left unmatched: 2. CDR1 and CDR2 (germline): SNHLY, FYNNEI. The CDR3 sequence is 14 residues long. DNA for the CDR3: TGTGCCAGCAGCGGGACAGGGACTGGAAACACCATATATTTT. Translated: CASSGTGTGNTIYF.

This chain uses TRBV12-3 or TRBV12-4 with TRBJ1-1; D may be TRBD1 (5 bases). The CDR3 has 13 amino acids. The V end lost 3 bases, the J end lost 8 bases, and 13 bases lay between the germline ends. CDR3 loop: CASSFWGTGEAFF. The CDR3 DNA reads as TGTGCCAGCAGTTTTTGGGGAACAGGCGAAGCTTTCTTT.

Sample share makes this clone medium-sized. This chain uses TRBV7-2 with TRBJ2-2; D is ambiguous. This CDR3 spans 12 amino acids. Germline CDR1 and CDR2: SGHTA and FQGNSA. Trimming pared 4 bases from V and 3 bases from J, leaving 3 bases between. For the CDR3, the DNA is TGTGCCAGCAGCTCCGACACCGGGGAGCTGTTTTTT. The encoded protein is CASSSDTGELFF.

The genes are TRBV7-9 and TRBJ1-3; D might be TRBD1 (5 bases). Trimming removed 5 bases from V and 4 bases from J, with 12 bases in between. This CDR3 is built from 14 residues. Germline V CDR1 and CDR2: SEHNR, FQNEAQ (reference sequence). CDR3 sequence (DNA): TGTGCCAGCAGCCCCTGGACAAAAGGAAACACCATATATTTT. This sequence encodes CASSPWTKGNTIYF.

This clone ranks as medium-sized. The chain couples TRBV19 to TRBJ2-7, with 11 bases aligning to TRBD1. The CDR3 consists of 15 residues. The germline CDR1 and CDR2 sequences are LNHDA and SQIVND (reference sequence). The junction had 9 bases not matched to a gene; V was cut back by 5 bases and J by 6 bases. The CDR3 reads CASSLPGQGVREQYF. The CDR3 DNA is TGTGCCAGTAGTCTTCCGGGACAGGGGGTACGCGAGCAGTACTTC.

The chain has TRBV6-5 and TRBJ2-7; D may be TRBD2 (5 bases). Germline CDR1 and CDR2: MNHEY and SVGAGI. The CDR3 is 11 residues long. The ends were cut back, 7 bases at V and 2 bases at J, with 6 bases in the middle. This CDR3 reads CASKRTYEQYF. In nucleotides, the CDR3 is TGTGCCAGCAAGCGGACCTACGAGCAGTACTTC.

The chain has TRBV6-5 and TRBJ2-1; possible D gene TRBD2, 5 bases. Trimming took 3 bases from V and 0 from J, leaving 9 bases between them. Germline CDR1 MNHEY, CDR2 SVGAGI. This CDR3 is built from 15 residues. CDR3 sequence reads: CASSYMGSSYNEQFF. Here the CDR3 DNA reads TGTGCCAGCAGTTATATGGGGAGCTCCTACAATGAGCAGTTCTTC.

This clone was seen only a few times. This chain links TRBV30 with TRBJ2-1; 8 positions agree with TRBD2. The CDR3 covers 15 residues. V trimming: 3 bases; J trimming: 1 base; junction bases outside the gene matches: 5. Germline CDR1 reads GTSNPN; CDR2 reads SVGIG (reference sequence). The CDR3 DNA reads TGTGCCTGGAGCCTACTAGCGGCATCCTACAATGAGCAGTTCTTC. Translating gives CAWSLLAASYNEQFF.

The chain joins TRBV7-2 to TRBJ1-2; no clear D gene. V dropped 4 bases and J dropped 8 bases, with 11 bases sitting between them. The CDR3 spans 12 residues. CDR1 is SGHTA and CDR2 is FQGNSA in the germline V gene. In DNA form, the CDR3 reads TGTGCCAGCAGCTCAGGATCCTTCGGCTACACCTTC. Translated, it gives CASSSGSFGYTF. Full variable domain (outside the CDR3, taken from reference TRBV7-2 and TRBJ1-2): GAGVSQSPSNKVTEKGKDVELRCDPISGHTALYWYRQSLGQGLEFLIYFQGNSAPDKSGLPSDRFSAERTGGSVSTLTIQRTQQEDSAVYLCASSSGSFGYTFGSGTRLTVV.

The chain employs TRBV28 and TRBJ2-7; 13 nucleotides agree with TRBD2. CDR1 is MDHEN, CDR2 SYDVKM, per germline. V shed 3 bases, J shed 3 bases, and the junction held 8 bases outside the gene matches. CDR3 length: 17 amino acids. CDR3 nucleotides: TGTGCCAGCAGTTTCGGGACTAGCGGGACGGGGCGCTACGAGCAGTACTTC. It translates to CASSFGTSGTGRYEQYF.

CDR3 DNA sequence: TGTGCCAGCAGTGAAGCCCACTCTACAGCTCACTATGGCTACACCTTC. Protein product: CASSEAHSTAHYGYTF. V is TRBV25-1 and J is TRBJ1-2; unclear D gene. The CDR3 is 16 residues long. Germline V gives CDR1 MGHDK, CDR2 SYGVNS. Trimming shortened V by 2 bases and J by 3 bases, and 16 bases separated the two germline ends.

This chain connects TRBV4-3 to TRBJ2-5, with D possibly being TRBD1 (6 bases). V was cut by 1 base and J by 0 bases, with 12 bases left in between. Germline V gene sequence: CDR1 LGHNA, CDR2 YSLEER. The CDR3 is 16 amino acids. CDR3 region: CASSQGAGTNQETQYF. CDR3 nucleotide sequence: TGCGCCAGCAGCCAAGGAGCCGGGACAAACCAAGAGACCCAGTACTTC.

The CDR3 loop is CASSPGQGGLYEQYF. CDR3 DNA sequence: TGTGCCAGCAGCCCAGGACAGGGGGGCCTCTACGAGCAGTACTTC. The V gene is TRBV7-9, the J gene TRBJ2-7; 10 nucleotides line up with TRBD1. The CDR3 consists of 15 residues. From germline, CDR1 is SEHNR and CDR2 FQNEAQ (reference sequence). Trimming cost V 5 bases and J 3 bases; bases outside gene matches: 7.

V and J are TRBV28 and TRBJ1-1; 7 bases are a match to TRBD1. This CDR3 is built from 14 residues. Germline V gene lookup returns CDR1 MDHEN and CDR2 SYDVKM. Unmatched junction bases numbered 8, after V lost 6 bases and J lost 4 bases. The CDR3 is CASSPGQVFTEAFF. The CDR3 coding sequence is TGTGCCAGCAGCCCTGGACAGGTTTTCACTGAAGCTTTCTTT.

The chain uses TRBV9 and TRBJ2-3; D is unclear. This CDR3 contains 13 residues. Germline values: CDR1 SGDLS, CDR2 YYNGEE. Trimming stripped 0 bases from V and 4 bases from J, with 6 bases between. The CDR3 spells CASSVANPDTQYF. The CDR3 DNA is TGTGCCAGCAGCGTAGCTAATCCAGATACGCAGTATTTT. The variable domain in full, with the rest retrieved from reference TRBV9 and TRBJ2-3, is DSGVTQTPKHLITATGQRVTLRCSPRSGDLSVYWYQQSLDQGLQFLIQYYNGEERAKGNILERFSAQQFPDLHSELNLSSLELGDSALYFCASSVANPDTQYFGPGTRLTVL.

This clone was seen a few times. The V gene is TRBV6-5, the J gene TRBJ2-7; tentatively, D is TRBD1 (6 bases). The CDR3 has 16 residues. V lost 0 bases to trimming and J lost 1 base, with 13 bases between them. In germline, CDR1 is MNHEY, CDR2 SVGAGI. The CDR3 protein is CASSYSVRGESYEQYF. The CDR3 DNA sequence: TGTGCCAGCAGTTACTCGGTCAGGGGCGAATCCTACGAGCAGTACTTC.

The chain employs TRBV24-1 and TRBJ2-7, with TRBD2 identical over 7 bases. The CDR3 loop spans 15 amino acids. Per the germline V gene, CDR1 is KGHDR and CDR2 is SFDVKD. V was pared by 5 bases and J by 4 bases, with 10 bases of the junction left unmatched. CDR3 sequence reads: CATSGPGLRGYEQYF. The CDR3 nucleotides read TGTGCCACCAGTGGCCCGGGACTAAGGGGTTACGAGCAGTACTTC.